The 23 T cell receptor beta chains given below trace back to one sample, sequenced in a study of spatial heterogeneity in lung cancer. Time point meaning: sample taken at primary tumor resection. TCRdb reanalysed the 5' RACE reads using MiXCR and keeps one entry per CDR3 protein. The profile shows about 20,000 distinct CDR3 sequences, 4.5% to 7% of them singletons. Sequencing used PBMCs, obtained at surgery. The source of these receptors is a male donor with early-stage non-small cell lung cancer.

This clonotype occurred many times. The chain couples TRBV9 to TRBJ2-1; 8 bases align to TRBD1. Trimming removed 0 bases from V and 4 bases from J; junction bases left unmatched: 6. This CDR3 is 16 amino acids long. Germline V gene data show CDR1 as SGDLS and CDR2 as YYNGEE. The CDR3 loop is CASSVVPGGGYNEQFF. The CDR3 DNA is TGTGCCAGCAGCGTAGTCCCAGGGGGCGGGTACAATGAGCAGTTCTTC.

This clonotype was counted at least ten times. The CDR3: CASSLVSSGELFF. CDR3 DNA sequence: TGTGCCAGCAGCTTGGTCTCGTCCGGGGAGCTGTTTTTT. This chain links TRBV5-6 with TRBJ2-2; D gene uncertain. From germline, CDR1 is SGHDT and CDR2 YYEEEE. V was shortened by 0 bases and J by 6 bases, with 6 bases between the two germline ends. The CDR3 spans 13 residues.

This clonotype was seen at least ten times. J is TRBJ2-5 and V is TRBV5-1; TRBD2 aligns across 14 bases. The CDR3 runs 17 residues. Looked up from germline, CDR1 is SGHRS and CDR2 is YFSETQ. The ends lost 4 bases at V and 3 bases at J; junction bases unmatched: 8. Here the CDR3 reads CASSPNGLAGGKETQYF. The CDR3 bases are TGCGCCAGCAGCCCTAACGGACTAGCGGGGGGAAAAGAGACCCAGTACTTC.

This clonotype ranks as medium-sized. CDR3 sequence reads: CSVDPSDRGVVEDTQYF. The CDR3 bases are TGCAGCGTTGACCCTTCCGACAGGGGGGTCGTCGAGGATACGCAGTATTTT. The chain is built from TRBV29-1 and TRBJ2-3; 9 bases are a match to TRBD1. The CDR3 has 17 residues. Looked up from germline, CDR1 is SQVTM and CDR2 is ANQGSEA. V lost 3 bases and J lost 6; bases outside the gene matches: 16.

This clonotype was picked up a small number of times. CDR3 DNA: TGTGCCAGCAGCCCGGGACAGGGAGCTTCTCATTCACCCCTCCACTTT. It translates to CASSPGQGASHSPLHF. The chain couples TRBV12-3 or TRBV12-4 to TRBJ1-6, with TRBD1 matching 9 bases. The CDR3 runs to 16 residues. J gave up 8 bases and V 6 bases, and 11 bases lay outside the gene matches.

The sample holds many counts of this clonotype. This rearrangement joins TRBV2 to TRBJ2-3; D possibly corresponds to TRBD1 (6 bases). This CDR3 comprises 15 residues. Per the germline V gene, CDR1 is SNHLY and CDR2 is FYNNEI. V was pared by 6 bases and J by 1 base, with 14 bases between. The CDR3 bases are TGTGCCAGCAGCAAAGGGGCAGGGGGCACAGATACGCAGTATTTT. It specifies CASSKGAGGTDTQYF.

This clonotype was recorded at least ten times. The chain couples TRBV2 to TRBJ1-5; 7 nucleotides align to TRBD1. There are 16 residues in the CDR3. Trimming took 7 bases from V and 0 from J; bases not matched to a gene: 9. Germline V gives CDR1 SNHLY, CDR2 FYNNEI. CDR3 protein: CASNRGQPGSNQPQHF. Written as DNA, the CDR3 is TGTGCCAGCAATAGGGGACAGCCGGGTAGCAATCAGCCCCAGCATTTT.

This clonotype has a count of ten or more. The DNA for the CDR3 is TGTGCCAGCTCACCACGAAAGGGTGGGACCCTAGAGACCCAGTACTTC. Translation gives CASSPRKGGTLETQYF. V gene TRBV18 combines with J gene TRBJ2-5, with D perhaps given as TRBD1 or TRBD2 (5 bases each). Trimming pared 1 base from V and 4 bases from J, leaving 16 bases between. The CDR3 covers 16 residues. CDR1 KGHSH and CDR2 LQKENI come from the germline V gene.

This clonotype was found many times. The CDR3 sequence is CASSLQGGSDEQYF. DNA of the CDR3: TGTGCCAGCAGTTTGCAGGGGGGATCGGACGAGCAGTACTTC. The chain combines TRBV5-4 with TRBJ2-7; tentatively, D is TRBD1 (7 bases). Germline V gene data show CDR1 as SGHNT and CDR2 as YYREEE (reference sequence). Trimming took off 5 bases at V and 5 bases at J, with 17 bases between the two ends. The CDR3 is made up of 14 amino acids.

This clonotype has just a few counts. This rearrangement joins TRBV7-2 to TRBJ1-1; TRBD1 matches 9 bases. Per the germline V gene, CDR1 is SGHTA and CDR2 is FQGNSA. V trimming: 6 bases; J trimming: 3 bases; junction bases outside the gene matches: 5. This CDR3 comprises 14 residues. CDR3 region: CASSFGTGHTEAFF. DNA for the CDR3: TGTGCCAGCAGTTTCGGGACAGGGCACACTGAAGCTTTCTTT.

In this sample, this clonotype turned up many times. V and J are TRBV6-6 and TRBJ1-2, with D hard to call. Per the germline V gene, CDR1 is MNHNY and CDR2 is SVGAGI (reference sequence). Trimming cost V 6 bases and J 11 bases, with 10 bases left between them. The length of the CDR3 is 10 residues. The CDR3 nucleotides read TGTGCCAGCAGCTACAGTTTTTACACCTTC. Translation gives CASSYSFYTF.

The chain is built from TRBV4-1 and TRBJ2-7; D possibly uses TRBD1 or TRBD2 (5 bases each). The CDR3 extends over 17 amino acids. With 4 bases removed from V and 4 bases from J, the gap between germline ends came to 23 bases. Germline-derived CDR1 and CDR2 are MGHRA and YSYEKL. DNA for the CDR3: TGCGCCAGCAGCCGTCTGAGGGGACCGGCGACGAAGTACGAGCAGTACTTC. Translation: CASSRLRGPATKYEQYF.

This sequence joins TRBV6-5 and TRBJ2-5; perhaps TRBD1 as D (6 bases). Between the trimmed V and J ends, which lost 6 bases and 3 bases, there was a span of 14 bases. CDR3 length: 14 amino acids. CDR1 and CDR2 from the germline V gene are MNHEY and SVGAGI. CDR3 region: CASSLQRGKETQYF. The CDR3 region has the DNA TGTGCCAGCAGCCTTCAGAGGGGGAAAGAGACCCAGTACTTC.

The sample holds many counts of this clonotype. This chain links TRBV25-1 with TRBJ2-5, with 7 bases aligning to TRBD1. The CDR3 covers 15 residues. CDR1 MGHDK and CDR2 SYGVNS come from the germline V gene. The junction had 8 bases not matched to a gene; V was cut back by 4 bases and J by 3 bases. CDR3 region: CASSAYRTGEETQYF. The DNA of the CDR3 is TGTGCCAGCAGTGCCTACCGCACAGGGGAAGAGACCCAGTACTTC.

This clonotype showed up just a few times. The rearrangement joins TRBV3-1 to TRBJ2-3; no definite D call. Germline values: CDR1 LGHDT, CDR2 YNNKEL (reference sequence). V was cut by 6 bases and J by 3 bases, with 16 bases left in between. This CDR3 is built from 15 residues. The CDR3 DNA sequence: TGTGCCAGCAGTACGACCGACACGAGGACAGATACGCAGTATTTT. As protein: CASSTTDTRTDTQYF.

This clonotype has a count of ten or more. The chain recombines TRBV7-6 with TRBJ2-2, with unresolved D. Germline V gene data show CDR1 as SGHVS and CDR2 as FNYEAQ. V gave up 5 bases and J gave up 5 bases, with 9 bases separating them. This CDR3 has 13 amino acids. CDR3 DNA sequence: TGTGCCAGCAGCCGAGAGAGGACCGGGGAGCTGTTTTTT. Translation gives CASSRERTGELFF.

This clonotype was seen repeatedly, ten times or more. The V gene is TRBV20-1, the J gene TRBJ1-3, with D perhaps matching TRBD1 (5 bases). The CDR3 sequence is 15 residues long. CDR1 and CDR2 from the germline V gene are DFQATT and SNEGSKA (reference sequence). V lost 5 bases and J lost 3, with 17 bases in between. The CDR3 spells CSASWGGAVGNTIYF. The CDR3 DNA sequence: TGCAGTGCTTCGTGGGGAGGGGCCGTTGGAAACACCATATATTTT.

This clonotype was detected many times. V and J are TRBV20-1 and TRBJ1-2; D is ambiguous. The CDR3 loop spans 14 amino acids. The germline V and J ends were trimmed by 0 bases and 1 base, with 9 bases remaining between them. CDR1 is DFQATT and CDR2 is SNEGSKA in the germline V gene (reference sequence). The CDR3 DNA sequence: TGCAGTGCTAGAGATCCGGTTGGTAACTATGGCTACACCTTC. Residues: CSARDPVGNYGYTF.

This clonotype has ten or more counts. V and J are TRBV24-1 and TRBJ2-3; 7 positions agree with TRBD1. The J segment lost 1 base and the V segment lost 0 bases, leaving 6 bases of the junction unmatched. Looked up from germline, CDR1 is KGHDR and CDR2 is SFDVKD. The CDR3 is made up of 17 amino acids. For the CDR3, the DNA is TGTGCCACCAGTGATTTGAAGGGGGCGAGGGGCACAGATACGCAGTATTTT. This translates into CATSDLKGARGTDTQYF.

Many counts were recorded for this clonotype. The V gene is TRBV5-1, the J gene TRBJ2-3, with TRBD1 as a possible D gene (6 bases). The germline V gene encodes CDR1 SGHRS and CDR2 YFSETQ. Trimming pared 0 bases from V and 2 bases from J, leaving 10 bases between. This CDR3 has 15 amino acids. The CDR3 nucleotides are TGCGCCAGCAGCTTGGGTGGACAGTCCACAGATACGCAGTATTTT. Protein: CASSLGGQSTDTQYF.

This clonotype showed up many times. The chain couples TRBV28 to TRBJ1-2, with D unresolved. This CDR3 contains 14 residues. Trimming took 5 bases from V and 2 from J, leaving 12 bases between them. Looked up from germline, CDR1 is MDHEN and CDR2 is SYDVKM. In DNA form, the CDR3 reads TGTGCCAGCAGTGGGCCGGACGGAAACTATGGCTACACCTTC. It yields the protein CASSGPDGNYGYTF.

This clonotype was recorded many times. CDR3 residues: CASSASGILAGGSPFWTDTQYF. In nucleotides, the CDR3 is TGTGCCAGCAGCGCGTCGGGGATACTAGCGGGGGGCTCTCCCTTCTGGACAGATACGCAGTATTTT. The chain uses TRBV7-9 and TRBJ2-3; 12 nucleotides line up with TRBD2. Germline CDR1 and CDR2: SEHNR and FQNEAQ (reference sequence). The CDR3 loop spans 22 amino acids. Trimming removed 5 bases from V and 3 bases from J; junction bases left unmatched: 24.

This clonotype was detected ten times or more. The J gene is TRBJ1-4, the V gene TRBV7-9, with D unclear. CDR3 length equals 12 residues. CDR1 and CDR2 (germline): SEHNR, FQNEAQ (reference sequence). Deletions cut 5 bases from V and 7 bases from J, with 8 bases between. CDR3 bases: TGTGCCAGCAGCGAGAGAACTGAAAAACTGTTTTTT. Amino acid sequence: CASSERTEKLFF.